Each of the 3 T cell receptor beta chains below was sequenced from the same sample in a study of T cell responses to AZD1222 COVID-19 vaccine. Only in-frame clones appear in the TCRdb table, and some are missing; sequencing was by immunoSEQ multiplex PCR. The repertoire includes over 95,000 clones, around 90% of them detected once, and 2.5% to 3% sits in the top ten. This specimen consisted of peripheral blood, obtained on day 0 of AZD1222 vaccination. The receptors come from an adult in good health.

The chain carries TRBV7-9 and TRBJ1-2, with D perhaps TRBD1 (6 bases). V dropped 3 bases and J dropped 3 bases, with 14 bases sitting between them. This CDR3 contains 15 residues. Germline V gene lookup returns CDR1 SEHNR and CDR2 FQNEAQ (reference sequence). CDR3 sequence: CASSFGQSSYYGYTF. In DNA, the CDR3 is TGTGCCAGCAGCTTTGGACAGAGTTCGTACTATGGCTACACCTTC. Based on the CDR3 plus reference TRBV7-9 and TRBJ1-2, the full variable domain is DTGVSQNPRHKITKRGQNVTFRCDPISEHNRLYWYRQTLGQGPEFLTYFQNEAQLEKSRLLSDRFSAERPKGSFSTLEIQRTEQGDSAMYLCASSFGQSSYYGYTFGSGTRLTVV.

V is TRBV10-1 and J is TRBJ2-6, with D possibly being TRBD1 (6 bases). The V and J ends lost 10 bases and 0 bases respectively, with 22 bases between them. Germline assignment: CDR1 WNHNN and CDR2 SYGVQD (reference sequence). The CDR3 length is 18 residues. The DNA of the CDR3 is TGCGCCAACCAAGTCGCAGGGGTCAGGAACTCTGGGGCCAACGTCCTGACTTTC. Amino acid sequence: CANQVAGVRNSGANVLTF.

The chain is built from TRBV5-6 and TRBJ1-6, with 9 bases identical to TRBD1. Trimming took 0 bases from V and 5 from J; bases not matched to a gene: 3. Germline V gene sequence: CDR1 SGHDT, CDR2 YYEEEE. The CDR3 is 16 amino acids. CDR3 region: CASSLVGQGDNSPLHF. CDR3 in DNA: TGTGCCAGCAGCTTGGTGGGACAGGGTGATAATTCACCCCTCCACTTT.